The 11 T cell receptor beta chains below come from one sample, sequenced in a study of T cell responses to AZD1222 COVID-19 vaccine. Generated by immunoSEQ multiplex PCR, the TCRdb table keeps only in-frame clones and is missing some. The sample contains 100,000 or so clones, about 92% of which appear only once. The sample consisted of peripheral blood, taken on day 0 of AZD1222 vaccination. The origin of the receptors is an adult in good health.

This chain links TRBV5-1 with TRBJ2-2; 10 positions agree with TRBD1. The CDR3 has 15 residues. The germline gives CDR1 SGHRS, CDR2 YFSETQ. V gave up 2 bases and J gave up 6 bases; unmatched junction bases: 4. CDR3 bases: TGCGCCAGCAGCTTAGGACAGGGGGGTTCCGGGGAGCTGTTTTTT. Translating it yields CASSLGQGGSGELFF.

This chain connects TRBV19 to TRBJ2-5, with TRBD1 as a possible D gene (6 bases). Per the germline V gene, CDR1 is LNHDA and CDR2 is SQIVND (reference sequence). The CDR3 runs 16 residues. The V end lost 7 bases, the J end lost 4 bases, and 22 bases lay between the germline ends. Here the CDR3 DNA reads TGTGCCAGTACCTATAACCCCAGGGGTGGAGGAGAGACCCAGTACTTC. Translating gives CASTYNPRGGGETQYF.

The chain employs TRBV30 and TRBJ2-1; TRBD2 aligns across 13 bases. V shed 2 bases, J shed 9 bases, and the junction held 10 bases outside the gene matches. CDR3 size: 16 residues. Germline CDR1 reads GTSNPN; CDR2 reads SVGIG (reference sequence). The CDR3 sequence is CAWSRPGLAGRGEQFF. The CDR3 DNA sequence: TGTGCCTGGAGTCGACCGGGACTAGCGGGACGCGGTGAGCAGTTCTTC. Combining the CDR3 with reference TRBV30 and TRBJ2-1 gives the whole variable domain SQTIHQWPATLVQPVGSPLSLECTVEGTSNPNLYWYRQAAGRGLQLLFYSVGIGQISSEVPQNLSASRPQDRQFILSSKKLLLSDSGFYLCAWSRPGLAGRGEQFFGPGTRLTVL.

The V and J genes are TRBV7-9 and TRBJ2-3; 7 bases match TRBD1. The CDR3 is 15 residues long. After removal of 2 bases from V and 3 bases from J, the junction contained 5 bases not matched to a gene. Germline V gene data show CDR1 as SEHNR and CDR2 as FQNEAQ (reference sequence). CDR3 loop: CASSLSNRGTDTQYF. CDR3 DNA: TGTGCCAGCAGCTTATCCAACAGGGGTACAGATACGCAGTATTTT.

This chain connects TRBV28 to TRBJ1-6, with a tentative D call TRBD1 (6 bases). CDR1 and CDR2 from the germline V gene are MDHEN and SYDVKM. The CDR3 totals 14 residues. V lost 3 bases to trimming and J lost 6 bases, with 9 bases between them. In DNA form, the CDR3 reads TGTGCCAGCAGTTTCGGGGGGCTTAATTCACCCCTCCACTTT. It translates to CASSFGGLNSPLHF.

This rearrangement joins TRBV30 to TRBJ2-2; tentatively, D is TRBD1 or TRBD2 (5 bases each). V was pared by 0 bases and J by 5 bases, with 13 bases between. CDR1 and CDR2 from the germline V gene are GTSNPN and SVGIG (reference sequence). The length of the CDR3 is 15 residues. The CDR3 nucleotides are TGTGCCTGGAGTGTGGGGCGTGAGGGGACCGGGGAGCTGTTTTTT. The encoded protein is CAWSVGREGTGELFF. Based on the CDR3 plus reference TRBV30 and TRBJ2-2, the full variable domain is SQTIHQWPATLVQPVGSPLSLECTVEGTSNPNLYWYRQAAGRGLQLLFYSVGIGQISSEVPQNLSASRPQDRQFILSSKKLLLSDSGFYLCAWSVGREGTGELFFGEGSRLTVL.

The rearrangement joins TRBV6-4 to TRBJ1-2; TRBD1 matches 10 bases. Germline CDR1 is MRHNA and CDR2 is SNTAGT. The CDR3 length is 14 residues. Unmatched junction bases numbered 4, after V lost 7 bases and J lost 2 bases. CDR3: CASKQTGGNYGYTF. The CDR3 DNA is TGTGCCAGCAAACAGACAGGGGGCAACTATGGCTACACCTTC.

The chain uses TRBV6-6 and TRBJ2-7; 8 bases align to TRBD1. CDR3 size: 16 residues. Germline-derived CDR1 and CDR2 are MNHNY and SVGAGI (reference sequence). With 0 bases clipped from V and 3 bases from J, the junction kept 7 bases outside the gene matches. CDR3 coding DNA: TGTGCCAGCAGTTACTCGGTGGGGACAGGTTACTACGAGCAGTACTTC. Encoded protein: CASSYSVGTGYYEQYF.

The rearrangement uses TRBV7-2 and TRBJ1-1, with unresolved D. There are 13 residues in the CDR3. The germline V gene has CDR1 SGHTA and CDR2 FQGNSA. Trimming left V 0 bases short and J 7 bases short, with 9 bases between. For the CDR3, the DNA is TGTGCCAGCAGCTTAGCGGCGGGTATTGAAGCTTTCTTT. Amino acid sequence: CASSLAAGIEAFF.

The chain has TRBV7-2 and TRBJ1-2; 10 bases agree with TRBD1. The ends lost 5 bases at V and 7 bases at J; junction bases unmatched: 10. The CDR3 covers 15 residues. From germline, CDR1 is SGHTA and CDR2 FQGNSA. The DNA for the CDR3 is TGTGCCAGCAGCCCCTCCCGGGACAGGGGCTCTGGCTACACCTTC. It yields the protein CASSPSRDRGSGYTF.

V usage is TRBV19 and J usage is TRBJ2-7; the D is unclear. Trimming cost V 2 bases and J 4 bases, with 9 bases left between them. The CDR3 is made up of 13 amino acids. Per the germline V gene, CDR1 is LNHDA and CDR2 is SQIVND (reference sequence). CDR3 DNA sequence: TGTGCCAGTAGTATAAACGGCCTTTACGAGCAGTACTTC. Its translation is CASSINGLYEQYF.